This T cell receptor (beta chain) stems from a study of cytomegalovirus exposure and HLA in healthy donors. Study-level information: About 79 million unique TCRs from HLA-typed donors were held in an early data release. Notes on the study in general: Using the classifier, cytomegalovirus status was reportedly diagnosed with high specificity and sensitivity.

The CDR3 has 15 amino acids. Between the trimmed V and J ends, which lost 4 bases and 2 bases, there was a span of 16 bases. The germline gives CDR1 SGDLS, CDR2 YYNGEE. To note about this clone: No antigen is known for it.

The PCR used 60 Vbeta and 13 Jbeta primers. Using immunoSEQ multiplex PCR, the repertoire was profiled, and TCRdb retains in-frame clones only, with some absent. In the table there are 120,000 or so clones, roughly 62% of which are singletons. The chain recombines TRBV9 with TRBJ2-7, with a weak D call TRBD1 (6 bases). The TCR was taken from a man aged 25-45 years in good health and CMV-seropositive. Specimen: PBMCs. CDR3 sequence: CASSPRGQSTYEQYF. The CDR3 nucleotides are TGTGCCAGCAGCCCAAGAGGACAGAGCACCTACGAGCAGTACTTC.